This TCR beta chain comes out of a study of blood T cells in healthy people across ages. V lost 5 bases, J lost 6 bases, and 17 bases lay in between. Germline assignment: CDR1 SGHVS and CDR2 FNYEAQ. This CDR3 comprises 15 residues. Alongside a J-beta primer mix, a sample-barcoded 5' primer served in a second PCR lasting about 7 to 12 cycles. TCRdb re-analysed the 5' RACE reads in MiXCR, keeping a single row per CDR3 protein. The data show hundreds of thousands of distinct CDR3 sequences, around three fifths seen once. The V gene is TRBV7-6, the J gene TRBJ1-5; weak D call: TRBD1 (5 bases). The sequenced sample was blood. The sequence was obtained from a man in his forties in good health. The chain's CDR3 is CASSPIRGLSQPQHF. The CDR3 DNA sequence: TGTGCCAGCAGCCCCATTAGGGGTTTATCTCAGCCCCAGCATTTT.